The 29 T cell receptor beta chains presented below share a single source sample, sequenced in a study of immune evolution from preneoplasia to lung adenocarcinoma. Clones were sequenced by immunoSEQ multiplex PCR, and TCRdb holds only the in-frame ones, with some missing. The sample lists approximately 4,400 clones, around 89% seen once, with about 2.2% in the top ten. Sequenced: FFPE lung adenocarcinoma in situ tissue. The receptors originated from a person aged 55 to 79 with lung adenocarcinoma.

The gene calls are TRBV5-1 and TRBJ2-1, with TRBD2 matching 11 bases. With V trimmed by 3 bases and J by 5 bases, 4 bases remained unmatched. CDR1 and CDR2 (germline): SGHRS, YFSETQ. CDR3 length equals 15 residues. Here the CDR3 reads CASSSGTSGNNEQFF. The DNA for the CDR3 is TGCGCCAGCAGCTCCGGGACTAGCGGTAACAATGAGCAGTTCTTC.

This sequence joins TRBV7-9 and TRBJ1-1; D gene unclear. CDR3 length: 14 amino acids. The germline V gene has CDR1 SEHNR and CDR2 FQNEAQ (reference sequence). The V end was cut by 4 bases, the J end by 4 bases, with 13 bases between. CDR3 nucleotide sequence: TGTGCCAGCAGCTCCAGCGGCCAGGTCACTGAAGCTTTCTTT. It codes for CASSSSGQVTEAFF. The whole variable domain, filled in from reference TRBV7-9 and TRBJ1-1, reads DTGVSQNPRHKITKRGQNVTFRCDPISEHNRLYWYRQTLGQGPEFLTYFQNEAQLEKSRLLSDRFSAERPKGSFSTLEIQRTEQGDSAMYLCASSSSGQVTEAFFGQGTRLTVV.

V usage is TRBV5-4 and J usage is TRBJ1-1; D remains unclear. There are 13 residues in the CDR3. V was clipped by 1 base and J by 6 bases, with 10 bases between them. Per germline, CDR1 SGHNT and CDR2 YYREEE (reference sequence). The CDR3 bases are TGTGCCAGCAGCTTGCCGGGGATGTCTGAAGCTTTCTTT. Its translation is CASSLPGMSEAFF.

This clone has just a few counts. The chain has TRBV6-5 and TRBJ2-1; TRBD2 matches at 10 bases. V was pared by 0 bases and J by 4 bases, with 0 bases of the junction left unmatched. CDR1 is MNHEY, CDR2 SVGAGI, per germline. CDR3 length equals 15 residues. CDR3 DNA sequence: TGTGCCAGCAGTTACTCGGGACTAGCGTACAATGAGCAGTTCTTC. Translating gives CASSYSGLAYNEQFF.

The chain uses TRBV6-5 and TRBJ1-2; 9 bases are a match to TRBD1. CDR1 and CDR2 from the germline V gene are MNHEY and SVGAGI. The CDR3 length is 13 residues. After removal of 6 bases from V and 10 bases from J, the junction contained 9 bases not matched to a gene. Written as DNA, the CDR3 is TGTGCCAGCAGGAATATGGGACAGGGTGACTACACCTTC. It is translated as CASRNMGQGDYTF.

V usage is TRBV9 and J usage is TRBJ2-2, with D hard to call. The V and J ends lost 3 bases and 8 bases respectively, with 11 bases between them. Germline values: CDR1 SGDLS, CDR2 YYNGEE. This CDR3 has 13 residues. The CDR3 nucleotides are TGTGCCAGCAGCGGTCCCCATGTGGGGGAGCTGTTTTTT. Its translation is CASSGPHVGELFF.

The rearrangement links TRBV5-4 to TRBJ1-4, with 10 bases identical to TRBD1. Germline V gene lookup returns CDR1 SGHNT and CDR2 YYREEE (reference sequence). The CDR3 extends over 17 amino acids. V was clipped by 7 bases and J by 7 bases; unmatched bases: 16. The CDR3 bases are TGTGCCAGCCAGAAGGGACAGGGGCCCGGTGAGGGTGAAAAACTGTTTTTT. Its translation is CASQKGQGPGEGEKLFF.

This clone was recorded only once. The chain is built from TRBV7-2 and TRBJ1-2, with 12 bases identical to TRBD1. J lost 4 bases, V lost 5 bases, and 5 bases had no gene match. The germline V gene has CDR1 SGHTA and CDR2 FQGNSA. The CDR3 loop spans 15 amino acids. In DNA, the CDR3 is TGTGCCAGCAGCGAGGGACAGGGGGCGCTCTATGGCTACACCTTC. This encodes CASSEGQGALYGYTF.

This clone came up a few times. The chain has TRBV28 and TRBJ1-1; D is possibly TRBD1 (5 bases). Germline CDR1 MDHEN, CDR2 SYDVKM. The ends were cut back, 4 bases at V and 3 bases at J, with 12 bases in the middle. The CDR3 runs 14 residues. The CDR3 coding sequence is TGTGCCAGCAGTTCCCCGGGACGTTACACTGAAGCTTTCTTT. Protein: CASSSPGRYTEAFF.

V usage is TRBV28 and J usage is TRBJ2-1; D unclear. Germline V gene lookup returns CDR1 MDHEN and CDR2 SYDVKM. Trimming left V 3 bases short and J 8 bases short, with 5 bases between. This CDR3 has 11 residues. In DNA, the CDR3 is TGTGCCAGCAGTTTGGGCTATGAGCAGTTCTTC. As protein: CASSLGYEQFF. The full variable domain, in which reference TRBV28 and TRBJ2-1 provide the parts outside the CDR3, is DVKVTQSSRYLVKRTGEKVFLECVQDMDHENMFWYRQDPGLGLRLIYFSYDVKMKEKGDIPEGYSVSREKKERFSLILESASTNQTSMYLCASSLGYEQFFGPGTRLTVL.

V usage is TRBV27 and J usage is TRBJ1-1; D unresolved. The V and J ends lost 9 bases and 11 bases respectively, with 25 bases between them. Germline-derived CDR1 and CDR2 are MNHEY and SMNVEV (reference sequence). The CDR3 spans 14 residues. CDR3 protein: CASLRPGAGGQAFF. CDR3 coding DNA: TGTGCCAGTCTACGTCCGGGCGCAGGAGGGCAGGCTTTCTTT.

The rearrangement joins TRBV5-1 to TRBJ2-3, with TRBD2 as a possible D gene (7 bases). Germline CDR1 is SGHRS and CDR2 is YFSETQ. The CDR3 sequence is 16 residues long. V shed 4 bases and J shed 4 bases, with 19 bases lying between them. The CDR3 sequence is CASSPQGGGRSDTQYF. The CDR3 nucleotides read TGCGCCAGCAGCCCTCAAGGGGGGGGGCGCTCAGATACGCAGTATTTT. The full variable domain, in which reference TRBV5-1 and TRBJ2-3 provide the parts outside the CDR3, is KAGVTQTPRYLIKTRGQQVTLSCSPISGHRSVSWYQQTPGQGLQFLFEYFSETQRNKGNFPGRFSGRQFSNSRSEMNVSTLELGDSALYLCASSPQGGGRSDTQYFGPGTRLTVL.

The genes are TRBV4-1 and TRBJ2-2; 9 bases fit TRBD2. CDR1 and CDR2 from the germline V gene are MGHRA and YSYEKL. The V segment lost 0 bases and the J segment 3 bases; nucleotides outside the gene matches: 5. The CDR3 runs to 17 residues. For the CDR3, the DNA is TGCGCCAGCAGCCAAGATTCTAGCGGGACGTACACCGGGGAGCTGTTTTTT. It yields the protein CASSQDSSGTYTGELFF.

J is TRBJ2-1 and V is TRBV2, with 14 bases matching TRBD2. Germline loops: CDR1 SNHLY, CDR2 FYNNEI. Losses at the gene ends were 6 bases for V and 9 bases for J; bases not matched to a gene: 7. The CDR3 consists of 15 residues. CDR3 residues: CASRTTSGGAGEQFF. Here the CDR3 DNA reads TGTGCCAGCAGAACGACTAGCGGGGGGGCAGGTGAGCAGTTCTTC.

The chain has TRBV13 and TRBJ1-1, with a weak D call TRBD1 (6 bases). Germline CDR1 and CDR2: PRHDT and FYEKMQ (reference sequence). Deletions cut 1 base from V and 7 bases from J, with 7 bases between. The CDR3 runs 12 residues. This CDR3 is CASSLAQGEAFF. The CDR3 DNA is TGTGCCAGCAGCTTAGCACAGGGTGAAGCTTTCTTT.

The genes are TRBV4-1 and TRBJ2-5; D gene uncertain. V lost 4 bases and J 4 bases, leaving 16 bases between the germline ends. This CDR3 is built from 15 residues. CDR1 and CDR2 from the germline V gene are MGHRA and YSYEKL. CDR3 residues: CASSRRLQYGETQYF. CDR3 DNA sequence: TGCGCCAGCAGCCGTCGGCTTCAGTACGGAGAGACCCAGTACTTC.

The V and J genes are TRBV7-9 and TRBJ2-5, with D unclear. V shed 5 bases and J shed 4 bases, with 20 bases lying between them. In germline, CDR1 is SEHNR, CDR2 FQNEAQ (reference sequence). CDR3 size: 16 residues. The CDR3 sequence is CASSTRSDGRRETQYF. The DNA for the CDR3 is TGTGCCAGCAGCACCAGATCAGACGGAAGGCGAGAGACCCAGTACTTC.

CDR3 protein: CAISAQRKTWGAKTEAFF. For the CDR3, the DNA is TGTGCCATCTCGGCCCAACGAAAAACGTGGGGGGCGAAGACTGAAGCTTTCTTT. The chain combines TRBV28 with TRBJ1-1; the D gene is possibly TRBD1 (6 bases). This CDR3 spans 18 amino acids. Germline CDR1 reads MDHEN; CDR2 reads SYDVKM. Trimming removed 10 bases from V and 5 bases from J, with 32 bases in between. The full variable domain, with the rest looked up from reference TRBV28 and TRBJ1-1, is DVKVTQSSRYLVKRTGEKVFLECVQDMDHENMFWYRQDPGLGLRLIYFSYDVKMKEKGDIPEGYSVSREKKERFSLILESASTNQTSMYLCAISAQRKTWGAKTEAFFGQGTRLTVV.

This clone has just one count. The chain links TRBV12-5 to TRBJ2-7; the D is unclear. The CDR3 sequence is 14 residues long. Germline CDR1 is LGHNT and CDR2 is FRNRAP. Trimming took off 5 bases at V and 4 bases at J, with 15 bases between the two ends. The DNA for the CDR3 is TGTGCTAGTGGTCATCCAGGAGACCCATACGAGCAGTACTTC. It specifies CASGHPGDPYEQYF.

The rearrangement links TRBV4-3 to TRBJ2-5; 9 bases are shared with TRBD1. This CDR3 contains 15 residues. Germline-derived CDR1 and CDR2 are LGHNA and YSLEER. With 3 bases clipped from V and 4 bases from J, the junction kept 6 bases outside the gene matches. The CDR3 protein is CASSQLQDRGETQYF. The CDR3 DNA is TGCGCCAGCAGCCAGCTCCAGGACAGGGGAGAGACCCAGTACTTC.

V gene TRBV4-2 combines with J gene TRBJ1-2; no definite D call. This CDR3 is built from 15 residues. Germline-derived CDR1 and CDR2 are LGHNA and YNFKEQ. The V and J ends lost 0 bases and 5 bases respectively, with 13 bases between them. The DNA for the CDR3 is TGTGCCAGCAGCCAAGAGGAAGCAGCGTCTTATGGCTACACCTTC. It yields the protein CASSQEEAASYGYTF.

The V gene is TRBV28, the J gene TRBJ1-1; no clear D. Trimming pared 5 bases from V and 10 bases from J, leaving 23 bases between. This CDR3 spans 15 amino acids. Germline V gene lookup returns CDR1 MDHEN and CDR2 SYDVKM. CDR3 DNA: TGTGCCAGCAGTCTAGCCTTGAGGGAAGATCTGGGAGCTTTCTTT. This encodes CASSLALREDLGAFF.

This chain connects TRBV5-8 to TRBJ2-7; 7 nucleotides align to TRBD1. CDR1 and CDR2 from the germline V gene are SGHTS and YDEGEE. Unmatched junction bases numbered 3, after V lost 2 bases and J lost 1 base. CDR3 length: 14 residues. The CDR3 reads CASSLRTGSYEQYF. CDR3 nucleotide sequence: TGTGCCAGCAGCTTAAGGACAGGTTCCTACGAGCAGTACTTC.

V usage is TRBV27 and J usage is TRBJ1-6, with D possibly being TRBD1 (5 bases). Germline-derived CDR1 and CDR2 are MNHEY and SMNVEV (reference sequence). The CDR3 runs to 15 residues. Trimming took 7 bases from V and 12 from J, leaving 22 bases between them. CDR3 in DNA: TGTGCCAGCACCTTTTCCCAGAACTATAGGGGACCCCTCCACTTT. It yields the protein CASTFSQNYRGPLHF.

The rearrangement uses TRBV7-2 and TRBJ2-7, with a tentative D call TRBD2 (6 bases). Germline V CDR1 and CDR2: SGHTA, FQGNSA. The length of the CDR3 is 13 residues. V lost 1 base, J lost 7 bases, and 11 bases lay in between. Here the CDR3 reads CASSLVPAGEQYF. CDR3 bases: TGTGCCAGCAGCTTAGTCCCTGCGGGGGAGCAGTACTTC.

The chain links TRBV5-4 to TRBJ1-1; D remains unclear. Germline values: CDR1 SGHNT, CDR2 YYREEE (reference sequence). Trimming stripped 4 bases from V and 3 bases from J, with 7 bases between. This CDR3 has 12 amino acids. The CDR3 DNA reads TGTGCCAGCAGCCCCAGAGACACTGAAGCTTTCTTT. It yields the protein CASSPRDTEAFF.

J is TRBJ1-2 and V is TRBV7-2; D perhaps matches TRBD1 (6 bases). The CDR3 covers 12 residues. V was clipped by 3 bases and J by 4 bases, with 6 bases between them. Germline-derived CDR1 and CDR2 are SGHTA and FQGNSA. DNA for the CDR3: TGTGCCAGCAGCTTGGACAGCTATGGCTACACCTTC. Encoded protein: CASSLDSYGYTF.

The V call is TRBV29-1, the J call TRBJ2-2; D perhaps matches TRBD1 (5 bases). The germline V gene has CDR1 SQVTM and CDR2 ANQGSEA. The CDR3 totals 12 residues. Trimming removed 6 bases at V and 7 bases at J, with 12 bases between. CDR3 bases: TGCAGCGTCAGGGAAGCTGGCGGGGAGCTGTTTTTT. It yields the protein CSVREAGGELFF.

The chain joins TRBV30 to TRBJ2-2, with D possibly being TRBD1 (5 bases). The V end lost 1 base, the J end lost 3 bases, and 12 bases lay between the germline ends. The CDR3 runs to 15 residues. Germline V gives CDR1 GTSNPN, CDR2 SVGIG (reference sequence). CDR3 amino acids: CAWSDPDIYTGELFF. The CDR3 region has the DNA TGTGCCTGGAGTGACCCGGACATTTACACCGGGGAGCTGTTTTTT.